Listed below are T cell receptor beta chains from one sample, sequenced in a study of T cells after posttransplantation cyclophosphamide. TCRdb's copy holds only in-frame clones and misses some; the assay was immunoSEQ multiplex PCR. The sample consists of more than 10,000 clones, around 81% of them appearing once. Sequences were derived from PBMCs, sampled approximately 2,000 days after allogeneic stem cell transplant with posttransplant cyclophosphamide. These receptor sequences come from a female patient aged 45-60 years who received an allogeneic stem cell transplant from a related donor, was CMV-positive, and had no GVHD. Some of these T cells may belong to the graft donor. The CDR3 runs from the conserved cysteine through the conserved F or W. The order of the fields is J gene, clone size, D gene, V gene, CDR3 protein, CDR3 DNA. The D gene is left open where the match is weak. Not all rows give a size; the values are once, few, many and, for expanded clones, a class.

j_call: TRBJ2-7
clone_size: .
d_call: TRBD2
v_call: TRBV18
cdr3_aa: CASSPFLTSGSYEQYF
cdr3_nt: TGTGCCAGCTCACCGTTTTTGACTAGCGGCTCCTACGAGCAGTACTTC

j_call: TRBJ1-2
clone_size: few
d_call: .
v_call: TRBV27
cdr3_aa: CASSFTGFSITGYTF
cdr3_nt: TGTGCCAGCAGTTTTACAGGCTTTAGTATAACTGGCTACACCTTC

j_call: TRBJ1-5
clone_size: .
d_call: .
v_call: TRBV27
cdr3_aa: CASSSQGQPQHF
cdr3_nt: TGTGCCAGCAGTTCACAGGGACAGCCCCAGCATTTT

j_call: TRBJ1-3
clone_size: .
d_call: .
v_call: TRBV27
cdr3_aa: CASRPTTMGTLYSGNTIYF
cdr3_nt: TGTGCCAGCAGACCAACGACAATGGGGACACTCTACTCTGGAAACACCATATATTTT

j_call: TRBJ2-7
clone_size: .
d_call: TRBD1
v_call: TRBV19
cdr3_aa: CASSPGMGQDAYEQYF
cdr3_nt: TGTGCCAGTAGTCCAGGTATGGGACAGGACGCCTACGAGCAGTACTTC

j_call: TRBJ2-5
clone_size: .
d_call: .
v_call: TRBV5-1
cdr3_aa: CASSSDSLGETQYF
cdr3_nt: TGCGCCAGCAGCTCAGACAGTTTAGGCGAGACCCAGTACTTC

j_call: TRBJ2-3
clone_size: .
d_call: TRBD1
v_call: TRBV19
cdr3_aa: CASSMPRGDRSTDTQYF
cdr3_nt: TGTGCCAGTAGTATGCCCCGAGGGGACAGAAGCACAGATACGCAGTATTTT

j_call: TRBJ1-5
clone_size: .
d_call: TRBD1
v_call: TRBV19
cdr3_aa: CASSKQGATGNQPQHF
cdr3_nt: TGTGCCAGTAGTAAGCAGGGGGCGACGGGCAATCAGCCCCAGCATTTT

j_call: TRBJ2-5
clone_size: .
d_call: TRBD1
v_call: TRBV6-4
cdr3_aa: CASSVTGGETQYF
cdr3_nt: TGTGCCAGCAGTGTAACAGGGGGAGAGACCCAGTACTTC

j_call: TRBJ2-1
clone_size: once
d_call: .
v_call: TRBV27
cdr3_aa: CASSLKNLGDEQFF
cdr3_nt: TGTGCCAGCAGTTTAAAGAATCTAGGTGATGAGCAGTTCTTC

j_call: TRBJ1-1
clone_size: .
d_call: .
v_call: TRBV7-2
cdr3_aa: CASSFLDRMNTEAFF
cdr3_nt: TGTGCCAGCAGCTTCTTGGACAGAATGAACACTGAAGCTTTCTTT

j_call: TRBJ2-1
clone_size: .
d_call: .
v_call: TRBV19
cdr3_aa: CASMPGLPHNEQFF
cdr3_nt: TGTGCCAGTATGCCGGGACTCCCCCACAATGAGCAGTTCTTC

j_call: TRBJ2-3
clone_size: .
d_call: TRBD2
v_call: TRBV14
cdr3_aa: CASSQERLATQYF
cdr3_nt: TGTGCCAGCAGCCAAGAGAGACTAGCGACGCAGTATTTT

j_call: TRBJ1-5
clone_size: .
d_call: TRBD1
v_call: TRBV7-8
cdr3_aa: CASSPGTGEMVQPQHF
cdr3_nt: TGTGCCAGCAGCCCAGGGACAGGGGAGATGGTTCAGCCCCAGCATTTT

j_call: TRBJ1-1
clone_size: .
d_call: .
v_call: TRBV28
cdr3_aa: CASSRRALNTEAFF
cdr3_nt: TGTGCCAGCAGCCGGAGGGCCCTGAACACTGAAGCTTTCTTT

j_call: TRBJ2-1
clone_size: large
d_call: TRBD2
v_call: TRBV9
cdr3_aa: CASSTSGRAPNEQFF
cdr3_nt: TGTGCCAGCAGCACAAGCGGGAGGGCCCCCAATGAGCAGTTCTTC

j_call: TRBJ2-1
clone_size: once
d_call: .
v_call: TRBV9
cdr3_aa: CASSPPASYEQFF
cdr3_nt: TGTGCCAGCAGCCCTCCCGCTAGCTATGAGCAGTTCTTC

j_call: TRBJ2-5
clone_size: .
d_call: .
v_call: TRBV30
cdr3_aa: CACSSQGRLETQYF
cdr3_nt: TGTGCCTGCTCCTCTCAGGGGAGACTGGAGACCCAGTACTTC

j_call: TRBJ2-3
clone_size: .
d_call: TRBD1
v_call: TRBV4-1
cdr3_aa: CASSQVFGTGRTDTQYF
cdr3_nt: TGCGCCAGCAGCCAAGTTTTCGGGACAGGGCGCACAGATACGCAGTATTTT

j_call: TRBJ1-1
clone_size: .
d_call: TRBD1
v_call: TRBV30
cdr3_aa: CASTTGGAGMNTEAFF
cdr3_nt: TGTGCCTCCACCACAGGGGGCGCCGGGATGAACACTGAAGCTTTCTTT

j_call: TRBJ2-7
clone_size: .
d_call: .
v_call: TRBV19
cdr3_aa: CASSILPGPSYEQYF
cdr3_nt: TGTGCCAGTAGTATTCTGCCAGGGCCCTCCTACGAGCAGTACTTC

j_call: TRBJ2-1
clone_size: .
d_call: .
v_call: TRBV6-4
cdr3_aa: CASSEDQSGNNEQFF
cdr3_nt: TGTGCCAGCAGTGAGGACCAGAGCGGTAACAATGAGCAGTTCTTC